The source of this T cell receptor beta chain is a study of blood T cells in healthy people across ages. General study findings and limits: Significant beta diversity loss was already apparent by age about 42, declining roughly linearly. Long-lived donors exceeded aged donors in naive CD4+ cells and diversity. Naive T cell percentage strongly correlated with TCR beta diversity.

Next came a second PCR, run for about 7 to 12 cycles, which used a sample-barcoded 5' primer along with a J-beta primer mix. MiXCR, run by TCRdb on the 5' RACE reads, gives a single entry per CDR3 protein. The repertoire holds about 1.6 million distinct CDR3 sequences, with approximately 32% as singletons. This clonotype occurred a few times. The antigen is not known. Trimming pared 2 bases from V and 0 bases from J, leaving 4 bases between. Germline CDR1 reads MDHEN; CDR2 reads SYDVKM. The CDR3 is made up of 14 amino acids. The chain combines TRBV28 with TRBJ1-4; unclear D gene. Sequencing was performed on blood. The TCR sequence derives from a woman aged 25 to 39 in good health. The CDR3 is CASSLMTTNEKLFF. The CDR3 DNA sequence: TGTGCCAGCAGTTTAATGACAACTAATGAAAAACTGTTTTTT.